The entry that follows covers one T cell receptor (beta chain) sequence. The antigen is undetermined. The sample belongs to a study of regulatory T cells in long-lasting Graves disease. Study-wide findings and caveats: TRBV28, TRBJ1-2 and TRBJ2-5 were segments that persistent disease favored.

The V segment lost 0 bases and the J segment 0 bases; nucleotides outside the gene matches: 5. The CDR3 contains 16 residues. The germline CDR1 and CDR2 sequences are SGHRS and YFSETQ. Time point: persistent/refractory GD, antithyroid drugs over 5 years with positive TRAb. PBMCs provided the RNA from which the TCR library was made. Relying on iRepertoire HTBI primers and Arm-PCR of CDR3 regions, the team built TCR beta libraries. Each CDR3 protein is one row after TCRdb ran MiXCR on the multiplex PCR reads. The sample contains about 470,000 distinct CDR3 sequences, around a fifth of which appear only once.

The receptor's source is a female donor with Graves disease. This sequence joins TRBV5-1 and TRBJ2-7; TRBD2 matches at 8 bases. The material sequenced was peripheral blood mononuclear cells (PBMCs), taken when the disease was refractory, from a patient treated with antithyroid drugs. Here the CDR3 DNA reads TGCGCCAGCAGCTTGGAATCGCGGGGGGTCTCCTACGAGCAGTACTTC. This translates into CASSLESRGVSYEQYF.